This passage covers 6 T cell receptor beta chains from one sample sequenced in a study of cytomegalovirus exposure and HLA in healthy donors. PCR involved 60 Vbeta and 13 Jbeta primers. Assay: immunoSEQ multiplex PCR; the TCRdb copy retains only in-frame clones and omits some. This sample has roughly 200,000 clones, with about 9.4% found just once. Specimen: PBMCs. The origin of the receptors is a woman aged 25 to 39 in good health and CMV-seropositive.

The chain recombines TRBV7-9 with TRBJ2-1, with TRBD2 identical over 15 bases. Germline lookup yields CDR1 SEHNR and CDR2 FQNEAQ (reference sequence). V lost 4 bases and J lost 2; bases outside the gene matches: 9. The CDR3 covers 19 residues. CDR3 DNA: TGTGCCAGCAGCTCACGCCCGGGACTAGCGGGAGGTCCCTACAATGAGCAGTTCTTC. As protein: CASSSRPGLAGGPYNEQFF.

This clone was seen more than once but under ten times. This chain links TRBV5-4 with TRBJ2-2; 7 nucleotides line up with TRBD2. The CDR3 loop spans 14 amino acids. Germline V gene sequence: CDR1 SGHNT, CDR2 YYREEE (reference sequence). V shed 2 bases and J 6 bases; nucleotides not matched to a gene: 4. Written as DNA, the CDR3 is TGTGCCAGCAGCTTAGTCCGGGAGGCCGGGGAGCTGTTTTTT. Translation gives CASSLVREAGELFF.

The V and J genes are TRBV7-9 and TRBJ2-1; 7 bases are a match to TRBD1. The CDR3 totals 13 residues. After removal of 1 base from V and 9 bases from J, the junction contained 3 bases not matched to a gene. Germline V gene sequence: CDR1 SEHNR, CDR2 FQNEAQ (reference sequence). CDR3 loop: CASSLVRQGEQFF. The CDR3 region has the DNA TGTGCCAGCAGCTTAGTAAGACAGGGTGAGCAGTTCTTC. The complete variable domain, with remaining parts taken from reference TRBV7-9 and TRBJ2-1, reads DTGVSQNPRHKITKRGQNVTFRCDPISEHNRLYWYRQTLGQGPEFLTYFQNEAQLEKSRLLSDRFSAERPKGSFSTLEIQRTEQGDSAMYLCASSLVRQGEQFFGPGTRLTVL.

The rearrangement links TRBV29-1 to TRBJ1-2, with TRBD1 identical over 10 bases. This CDR3 spans 14 amino acids. V was pared by 6 bases and J by 3 bases, with 7 bases of the junction left unmatched. Germline V lookup: CDR1 SQVTM, CDR2 ANQGSEA. The DNA of the CDR3 is TGCAGCGTAACCCCCGGGACAGGGGACTATGGCTACACCTTC. As protein: CSVTPGTGDYGYTF.

The sample holds a few counts of this clone. V gene TRBV6-5 combines with J gene TRBJ2-7, with 9 positions matching TRBD1. J was trimmed by 3 bases and V by 6 bases; bases with no gene match: 9. CDR1 and CDR2 from the germline V gene are MNHEY and SVGAGI. The length of the CDR3 is 15 residues. The CDR3: CASSFTPGQGYEQYF. CDR3 nucleotides: TGTGCCAGCAGCTTCACTCCGGGACAGGGCTACGAGCAGTACTTC.

The CDR3 reads CASSSRTASNTEAFF. CDR3 DNA: TGTGCCAGCAGCTCCCGGACAGCCTCTAACACTGAAGCTTTCTTT. The chain has TRBV5-5 and TRBJ1-1, with D possibly TRBD1 on 6 matching bases. Trimming cost V 3 bases and J 2 bases, with 14 bases left between them. CDR1 is SGHKS, CDR2 YYEKEE, per germline (reference sequence). The CDR3 runs 15 residues.